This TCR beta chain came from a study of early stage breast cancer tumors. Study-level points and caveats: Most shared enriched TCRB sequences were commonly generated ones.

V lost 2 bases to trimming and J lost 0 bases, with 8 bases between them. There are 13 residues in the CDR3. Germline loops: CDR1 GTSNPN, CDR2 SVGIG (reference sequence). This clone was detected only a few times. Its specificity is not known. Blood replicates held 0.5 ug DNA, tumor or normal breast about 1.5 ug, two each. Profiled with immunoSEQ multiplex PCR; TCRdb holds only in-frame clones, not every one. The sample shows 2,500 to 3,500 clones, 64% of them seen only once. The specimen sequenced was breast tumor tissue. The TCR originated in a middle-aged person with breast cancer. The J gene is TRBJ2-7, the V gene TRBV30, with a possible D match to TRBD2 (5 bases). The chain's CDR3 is CAWSLRGSYEQYF. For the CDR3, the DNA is TGTGCCTGGAGTCTCCGGGGCTCCTACGAGCAGTACTTC. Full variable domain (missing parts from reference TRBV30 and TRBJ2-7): SQTIHQWPATLVQPVGSPLSLECTVEGTSNPNLYWYRQAAGRGLQLLFYSVGIGQISSEVPQNLSASRPQDRQFILSSKKLLLSDSGFYLCAWSLRGSYEQYFGPGTRLTVT.